This passage covers 27 T cell receptor beta chains from one sample sequenced in a study of T cell clones after liver transplantation. Using immunoSEQ multiplex PCR, the repertoire was profiled, and TCRdb retains in-frame clones only, with some absent. The sample consists of under 150,000 clones, 90% of them appearing once. The source was CD4+ T cells from blood, collected 12 months after liver transplant. The receptors were sampled from a human patient who received a liver transplant. Among the T cells, some may be from the graft donor.

CDR3 loop: CASSLWGPGELFF. The CDR3 DNA reads TGCGCCAGCAGCTTATGGGGGCCCGGGGAGCTGTTTTTT. The chain joins TRBV5-1 to TRBJ2-2, with a weak D call TRBD1 (6 bases). Trimming took 2 bases from V and 6 from J, leaving 8 bases between them. This CDR3 contains 13 residues. In germline, CDR1 is SGHRS, CDR2 YFSETQ.

The chain couples TRBV27 to TRBJ2-7, with D perhaps matching TRBD2 (6 bases). Germline values: CDR1 MNHEY, CDR2 SMNVEV (reference sequence). The CDR3 totals 13 residues. V lost 5 bases, J lost 2 bases, and 10 bases lay in between. CDR3 protein: CASSPAGTYEQYF. The CDR3 DNA reads TGTGCCAGCAGTCCGGCGGGGACCTACGAGCAGTACTTC.

The chain has TRBV5-1 and TRBJ2-7; D is unresolved. V was cut by 0 bases and J by 3 bases, with 10 bases left in between. In germline, CDR1 is SGHRS, CDR2 YFSETQ. The CDR3 consists of 14 residues. The CDR3 loop is CASSLEPVGYEQYF. CDR3 bases: TGCGCCAGCAGCTTGGAGCCGGTAGGCTACGAGCAGTACTTC.

The chain recombines TRBV6-1 with TRBJ1-2; D call uncertain. The V and J ends lost 8 bases and 2 bases respectively, with 6 bases between them. CDR3 length: 11 residues. CDR1 MNHNS and CDR2 SASEGT come from the germline V gene. CDR3 region: CASFQNYGYTF. CDR3 coding DNA: TGTGCCAGCTTCCAGAACTATGGCTACACCTTC.

This clone was seen once. The chain joins TRBV29-1 to TRBJ1-5; D may be TRBD1 (5 bases). V was pared by 6 bases and J by 0 bases, with 9 bases between. Germline CDR1 SQVTM, CDR2 ANQGSEA. The CDR3 is 13 amino acids. CDR3 DNA sequence: TGCAGCGTGTCACAGGCTAGCAATCAGCCCCAGCATTTT. Its translation: CSVSQASNQPQHF.

The chain is built from TRBV11-3 and TRBJ2-7; 7 nucleotides align to TRBD1. This CDR3 contains 15 residues. The germline CDR1 and CDR2 sequences are SGHNT and YENEEA. The V gene end was trimmed by 0 bases and the J gene end by 3 bases; junction bases not matched to a gene: 5. The CDR3 DNA sequence: TGTGCCAGCAGCTTAGAGGCCGCAGGGGGCTACGAGCAGTACTTC. Encoded protein: CASSLEAAGGYEQYF.

The genes are TRBV5-6 and TRBJ2-5, with 7 bases lining up with TRBD2. CDR3 length equals 15 residues. The J segment lost 4 bases and the V segment lost 2 bases, leaving 8 bases of the junction unmatched. Germline loops: CDR1 SGHDT, CDR2 YYEEEE. CDR3 sequence reads: CASSFRGTGGETQYF. The CDR3 DNA is TGTGCCAGCAGCTTCCGGGGCACGGGGGGAGAGACCCAGTACTTC.

The chain carries TRBV4-1 and TRBJ2-7, with 7 bases aligning to TRBD1. The CDR3 runs 13 residues. V shed 5 bases and J 4 bases; nucleotides not matched to a gene: 5. CDR1 and CDR2 from the germline V gene are MGHRA and YSYEKL. CDR3 DNA: TGCGCCAGCAGCTTGACAGGGATTTACGAGCAGTACTTC. It specifies CASSLTGIYEQYF.

The chain has TRBV14 and TRBJ1-2, with 7 bases matching TRBD1. Germline values: CDR1 SGHDN, CDR2 FVKESK. The CDR3 loop spans 13 amino acids. V lost 4 bases, J lost 8 bases, and 7 bases stayed unmatched. DNA for the CDR3: TGTGCCAGCAGCCCTGACAGGGCTTCGGGCTACACCTTC. It specifies CASSPDRASGYTF. The variable domain in full, with the rest retrieved from reference TRBV14 and TRBJ1-2, is EAGVTQFPSHSVIEKGQTVTLRCDPISGHDNLYWYRRVMGKEIKFLLHFVKESKQDESGMPNNRFLAERTGGTYSTLKVQPAELEDSGVYFCASSPDRASGYTFGSGTRLTVV.

The V and J genes are TRBV5-4 and TRBJ1-1; D might be TRBD1 (5 bases). Trimming stripped 0 bases from V and 4 bases from J, with 13 bases between. The germline CDR1 and CDR2 sequences are SGHNT and YYREEE (reference sequence). The CDR3 contains 15 residues. The CDR3, as DNA: TGTGCCAGCAGCTTGGGGGGCACAGCAAGCACTGAAGCTTTCTTT. The encoded protein is CASSLGGTASTEAFF. Supplemented by reference TRBV5-4 and TRBJ1-1, the full variable domain reads ETGVTQSPTHLIKTRGQQVTLRCSSQSGHNTVSWYQQALGQGPQFIFQYYREEENGRGNFPPRFSGLQFPNYSSELNVNALELDDSALYLCASSLGGTASTEAFFGQGTRLTVV.

The gene calls are TRBV10-3 and TRBJ1-2; no firm D call. CDR3 length: 13 amino acids. V lost 6 bases to trimming and J lost 8 bases, with 16 bases between them. CDR1 is ENHRY and CDR2 is SYGVKD in the germline V gene. The CDR3 sequence is CAIREEVHVGYTF. As DNA, the CDR3 is TGTGCCATCAGAGAGGAAGTGCATGTCGGCTACACCTTC.

The gene calls are TRBV29-1 and TRBJ2-5, with 7 nucleotides matching TRBD2. Germline V gene sequence: CDR1 SQVTM, CDR2 ANQGSEA. Unmatched junction bases numbered 1, after V lost 6 bases and J lost 0 bases. This CDR3 region has 12 residues. The CDR3 DNA reads as TGCAGCGTAGGGACTAACCAAGAGACCCAGTACTTC. This encodes CSVGTNQETQYF.

The chain recombines TRBV5-1 with TRBJ1-1, with TRBD1 matching over 8 bases. The V segment lost 4 bases and the J segment 5 bases; nucleotides outside the gene matches: 7. Germline V gives CDR1 SGHRS, CDR2 YFSETQ. CDR3 length: 14 amino acids. CDR3 in amino acids: CASSDTGGVTEAFF. The CDR3 DNA sequence: TGCGCCAGCAGCGATACAGGGGGGGTTACTGAAGCTTTCTTT.

The chain is built from TRBV7-3 and TRBJ1-1, with D perhaps matching TRBD1 (5 bases). V gave up 5 bases and J gave up 8 bases, with 15 bases separating them. Looked up from germline, CDR1 is SGHTA and CDR2 is FQGTGA. CDR3 length: 13 amino acids. The CDR3 DNA reads as TGTGCCAGCAGCCCACGGGCTGGGGGAGAAGCTTTCTTT. Protein: CASSPRAGGEAFF. Supplemented by reference TRBV7-3 and TRBJ1-1, the full variable domain reads GAGVSQTPSNKVTEKGKYVELRCDPISGHTALYWYRQSLGQGPEFLIYFQGTGAADDSGLPNDRFFAVRPEGSVSTLKIQRTERGDSAVYLCASSPRAGGEAFFGQGTRLTVV.

The chain couples TRBV28 to TRBJ2-3, with TRBD1 identical over 7 bases. Germline lookup yields CDR1 MDHEN and CDR2 SYDVKM. CDR3 length: 15 amino acids. V was pared by 7 bases and J by 0 bases, with 7 bases of the junction left unmatched. The CDR3 DNA sequence: TGTGCCAGCAAAAGTGTGGGACAGAGCACAGATACGCAGTATTTT. Protein product: CASKSVGQSTDTQYF. The entire variable domain, with the rest obtained from reference TRBV28 and TRBJ2-3, is as follows: DVKVTQSSRYLVKRTGEKVFLECVQDMDHENMFWYRQDPGLGLRLIYFSYDVKMKEKGDIPEGYSVSREKKERFSLILESASTNQTSMYLCASKSVGQSTDTQYFGPGTRLTVL.

CDR3 in DNA: TGTGCCAGCAGACGTACGGGCTACACCTTC. This encodes CASRRTGYTF. The V gene is TRBV28, the J gene TRBJ1-2, with D unclear. This CDR3 comprises 10 residues. Germline V gives CDR1 MDHEN, CDR2 SYDVKM. Trimming cost V 6 bases and J 8 bases, with 7 bases left between them.

Ten or more counts support this clone. A read error may account for a junction end that differs from germline. The rearrangement joins TRBV19 to TRBJ2-1; 8 nucleotides line up with TRBD1. CDR3 size: 12 residues. Germline-derived CDR1 and CDR2 are LNHDA and SQIVND (reference sequence). The CDR3: CASSFLQGGKVF. The DNA for the CDR3 is TGTGCCAGTAGTTTCCTACAGGGGGGAAAGGTCTTC.

The chain carries TRBV6-6 and TRBJ1-1, with 8 bases identical to TRBD1. J gave up 6 bases and V 4 bases, and 10 bases lay outside the gene matches. Germline V CDR1 and CDR2: MNHNY, SVGAGI (reference sequence). The CDR3 has 15 amino acids. CDR3 DNA sequence: TGTGCCAGCAGTTCCCCTCGACAGGGGTTGCCTGAAGCTTTCTTT. Its protein product is CASSSPRQGLPEAFF.

The chain has TRBV25-1 and TRBJ1-2; TRBD1 might be the D (5 bases). The length of the CDR3 is 15 residues. Per germline, CDR1 MGHDK and CDR2 SYGVNS. The CDR3 loop reads CTYEWEGRANYGYTF. CDR3 bases: TGTACCTACGAGTGGGAGGGGAGAGCGAACTATGGCTACACCTTC.

This clone was picked up one time. The chain has TRBV5-4 and TRBJ2-7; 14 nucleotides align to TRBD2. Germline lookup yields CDR1 SGHNT and CDR2 YYREEE (reference sequence). The trim removed 3 bases at V and 4 bases at J, leaving 3 bases unmatched. The CDR3 runs 15 residues. Written as DNA, the CDR3 is TGTGCCAGCAGCTCTAGACTAGCGGGAGGGTACGAGCAGTACTTC. Translating it yields CASSSRLAGGYEQYF.

J is TRBJ2-7 and V is TRBV9, with 14 positions matching TRBD2. The CDR3 totals 15 residues. Germline assignment: CDR1 SGDLS and CDR2 YYNGEE. The ends lost 3 bases at V and 7 bases at J; junction bases unmatched: 6. CDR3 protein: CASSAGLAGEWEQYF. The DNA of the CDR3 is TGTGCCAGCAGCGCGGGACTAGCGGGAGAGTGGGAGCAGTACTTC.

The CDR3 region has the DNA TGTGCCAGCAGCTGGGGCCCCACTACTAGCGGGAGTAGCTACGAGCAGTACTTC. It specifies CASSWGPTTSGSSYEQYF. The V call is TRBV5-4, the J call TRBJ2-7; the match to TRBD2 covers 11 bases. The CDR3 totals 18 residues. Germline CDR1 reads SGHNT; CDR2 reads YYREEE (reference sequence). J lost 3 bases, V lost 3 bases, and 14 bases had no gene match.

J is TRBJ2-7 and V is TRBV5-6; TRBD1 agrees at 10 bases. Per the germline V gene, CDR1 is SGHDT and CDR2 is YYEEEE. The CDR3 spans 15 residues. V shed 1 base and J 7 bases; nucleotides not matched to a gene: 8. The CDR3 reads CASSLLRTGGSEQYF. The CDR3, as DNA: TGTGCCAGCAGCTTGTTGCGGACAGGGGGGTCTGAGCAGTACTTC.

The rearrangement links TRBV9 to TRBJ1-1; D uncertain. The CDR3 is 13 amino acids. V was trimmed by 4 bases and J by 8 bases, leaving 15 bases between them. Germline V gene lookup returns CDR1 SGDLS and CDR2 YYNGEE. CDR3 DNA sequence: TGTGCCAGCAGCACCAGTACGACCCAGGAAGCTTTCTTT. Residues: CASSTSTTQEAFF.

The chain links TRBV25-1 to TRBJ2-3; 9 bases match TRBD1. With 8 bases clipped from V and 4 bases from J, the junction kept 10 bases outside the gene matches. Germline V CDR1 and CDR2: MGHDK, SYGVNS. This CDR3 is built from 15 residues. CDR3 sequence: CASDTGTGLADTQYF. CDR3 sequence (DNA): TGTGCCAGCGACACCGGGACAGGGTTGGCAGATACGCAGTATTTT.

V usage is TRBV6-5 and J usage is TRBJ2-1; TRBD1 agrees at 7 bases. This CDR3 has 15 residues. Per germline, CDR1 MNHEY and CDR2 SVGAGI. Trimming at V came to 2 bases and at J to 1 base, leaving 2 bases not matched to a gene. The CDR3 DNA is TGTGCCAGCAGTTACGAGGGGGCATCCTACAATGAGCAGTTCTTC. The encoded protein is CASSYEGASYNEQFF.

V and J are TRBV4-2 and TRBJ2-2, with D hard to call. The CDR3 has 14 amino acids. The V and J ends lost 0 bases and 5 bases respectively, with 7 bases between them. The germline V gene encodes CDR1 LGHNA and CDR2 YNFKEQ. CDR3 region: CASSQERFTGELFF. CDR3 bases: TGTGCCAGCAGCCAAGAGAGATTTACCGGGGAGCTGTTTTTT.